Below are 32 T cell receptor beta chains sequenced from a single sample in a study of CD8 T cells in Susac syndrome. Random hexamers primed reverse transcription of about 0.5 to 1 ug RNA. Each CDR3 protein gets one entry after TCRdb re-called the immunoSEQ multiplex PCR reads with MiXCR. The sample has around 300,000 distinct CDR3 sequences; 92% are singletons. Sequencing input: CD4+ T cells from PBMCs. The receptor source for this set is a human donor with multiple sclerosis.

V and J are TRBV9 and TRBJ2-1; 9 positions match TRBD2. V trimming: 3 bases; J trimming: 1 base; junction bases outside the gene matches: 2. CDR1 and CDR2 (germline): SGDLS, YYNGEE. This CDR3 has 15 amino acids. CDR3 coding DNA: TGTGCCAGCAGCGGGGGACTAGCTTCCTACAATGAGCAGTTCTTC. Amino acids: CASSGGLASYNEQFF.

This chain joins TRBV5-1 and TRBJ2-7; 7 bases are a match to TRBD1. The CDR3 is 16 residues long. V gave up 1 base and J gave up 7 bases; unmatched junction bases: 14. Germline V gene sequence: CDR1 SGHRS, CDR2 YFSETQ. The CDR3 here is CASSLTGALREFEQYF. Written as DNA, the CDR3 is TGCGCCAGCAGCTTGACAGGGGCCCTCAGAGAGTTTGAGCAGTACTTC.

The chain uses TRBV4-1 and TRBJ2-3, with D perhaps matching TRBD1 (7 bases). V was cut by 0 bases and J by 4 bases, with 11 bases left in between. Germline lookup yields CDR1 MGHRA and CDR2 YSYEKL. The CDR3 consists of 15 residues. The CDR3 spells CASSQDPRGADTQYF. Written as DNA, the CDR3 is TGCGCCAGCAGCCAAGATCCCAGGGGGGCAGATACGCAGTATTTT.

This clonotype was detected a few times. This sequence joins TRBV27 and TRBJ1-2; possibly TRBD1 for D (6 bases). Germline V gene data show CDR1 as MNHEY and CDR2 as SMNVEV (reference sequence). CDR3 length: 14 amino acids. The V and J ends lost 3 bases and 3 bases respectively, with 11 bases between them. CDR3 protein: CASSLVRGDYGYTF. Here the CDR3 DNA reads TGTGCCAGCAGTTTGGTCAGGGGCGACTATGGCTACACCTTC.

This chain links TRBV6-6 with TRBJ1-5; D gene unclear. CDR1 and CDR2 (germline): MNHNY, SVGAGI (reference sequence). The CDR3 has 13 amino acids. Trimming took 2 bases from V and 8 from J, leaving 10 bases between them. CDR3 residues: CASSYPDFEPQHF. The CDR3 nucleotides read TGTGCCAGCAGTTACCCGGACTTTGAGCCCCAGCATTTT.

This clonotype is a singleton in its sample. The chain uses TRBV28 and TRBJ1-3; D not certain. Trimming removed 7 bases from V and 4 bases from J, with 8 bases in between. The CDR3 sequence is 12 residues long. Per the germline V gene, CDR1 is MDHEN and CDR2 is SYDVKM. The CDR3 region has the DNA TGTGCCAGCACGCTTGAAGGAAACACCATATATTTT. Translated: CASTLEGNTIYF.

The chain has TRBV7-2 and TRBJ2-7; no clear D gene. With 2 bases removed from V and 5 bases from J, the gap between germline ends came to 13 bases. Germline V gene data show CDR1 as SGHTA and CDR2 as FQGNSA. This CDR3 is built from 14 residues. CDR3 in amino acids: CASSLSMATDEQYF. The CDR3, as DNA: TGTGCCAGCAGCTTAAGCATGGCAACTGACGAGCAGTACTTC.

This sequence joins TRBV6-5 and TRBJ2-1, with 8 bases lining up with TRBD2. This CDR3 is 14 amino acids long. Germline values: CDR1 MNHEY, CDR2 SVGAGI. Trimming took 9 bases from V and 7 from J; bases not matched to a gene: 11. The CDR3 loop is CASTGSGGRNEQFF. Written as DNA, the CDR3 is TGTGCCAGTACCGGGTCGGGAGGGAGGAATGAGCAGTTCTTC.

V and J are TRBV7-2 and TRBJ2-7; 7 bases map to TRBD1. The CDR3 is made up of 12 amino acids. The ends lost 4 bases at V and 6 bases at J; junction bases unmatched: 3. The germline V gene encodes CDR1 SGHTA and CDR2 FQGNSA. CDR3 in DNA: TGTGCCAGCAGCTCTACAGGGGCCGAGCAGTACTTC. Translated: CASSSTGAEQYF. The entire variable domain, with the rest obtained from reference TRBV7-2 and TRBJ2-7, is as follows: GAGVSQSPSNKVTEKGKDVELRCDPISGHTALYWYRQSLGQGLEFLIYFQGNSAPDKSGLPSDRFSAERTGGSVSTLTIQRTQQEDSAVYLCASSSTGAEQYFGPGTRLTVT.

The genes are TRBV5-1 and TRBJ2-6; weak D call: TRBD2 (5 bases). Between the trimmed V and J ends, which lost 4 bases and 3 bases, there was a span of 11 bases. Looked up from germline, CDR1 is SGHRS and CDR2 is YFSETQ. CDR3 length: 15 residues. The CDR3 is CASSPGSYGANVLTF. DNA for the CDR3: TGCGCCAGCAGCCCTGGGAGTTATGGGGCCAACGTCCTGACTTTC.

The V call is TRBV13, the J call TRBJ2-3; D may be TRBD2 (7 bases). This CDR3 is 17 amino acids long. V shed 2 bases and J shed 4 bases, with 19 bases lying between them. From germline, CDR1 is PRHDT and CDR2 FYEKMQ (reference sequence). Here the CDR3 DNA reads TGTGCCAGCAGCTTAAGGGGGGGACTTCAACTCCCAGATACGCAGTATTTT. Translated: CASSLRGGLQLPDTQYF.

This clonotype is a singleton in its sample. The chain recombines TRBV5-1 with TRBJ1-1; D ambiguous. Germline loops: CDR1 SGHRS, CDR2 YFSETQ. Trimming shortened V by 3 bases and J by 5 bases, and 11 bases separated the two germline ends. The CDR3 spans 13 residues. This chain's CDR3 is CASSYEVETEAFF. Here the CDR3 DNA reads TGCGCCAGCAGCTACGAGGTTGAGACTGAAGCTTTCTTT.

The V and J genes are TRBV30 and TRBJ2-7, with D maybe TRBD2 (5 bases). V lost 4 bases and J 4 bases, leaving 17 bases between the germline ends. The CDR3 runs 14 residues. Per germline, CDR1 GTSNPN and CDR2 SVGIG (reference sequence). CDR3 nucleotides: TGTGCCTGGATGAGGTTCGGGGATGTTTACGAGCAGTACTTC. This encodes CAWMRFGDVYEQYF.

The chain has TRBV14 and TRBJ1-1, with D possibly TRBD1 on 5 matching bases. The CDR3 is 17 residues long. V lost 0 bases and J lost 1, with 15 bases in between. From germline, CDR1 is SGHDN and CDR2 FVKESK. The CDR3: CASSQDWGRVGNTEAFF. In DNA form, the CDR3 reads TGTGCCAGCAGCCAAGATTGGGGCAGAGTAGGGAACACTGAAGCTTTCTTT.

This clonotype was recorded a few times. DNA for the CDR3: TGTGCCTGGAGTGGGCAGGGGTATAGCAATCAGCCCCAGCATTTT. Translating it yields CAWSGQGYSNQPQHF. The J gene is TRBJ1-5, the V gene TRBV30; the D gene is possibly TRBD1 (6 bases). Germline V CDR1 and CDR2: GTSNPN, SVGIG (reference sequence). This CDR3 spans 15 amino acids. Trimming cost V 1 base and J 0 bases, with 10 bases left between them.

CDR3 residues: CASSLGRGSPLNTGELFF. The CDR3 region has the DNA TGCGCCAGCAGCTTGGGTCGGGGGTCGCCGCTGAACACCGGGGAGCTGTTTTTT. This chain uses TRBV5-1 with TRBJ2-2; possible D gene TRBD2, 6 bases. V lost 0 bases, J lost 1 base, and 16 bases lay in between. This CDR3 has 18 residues. The germline V gene encodes CDR1 SGHRS and CDR2 YFSETQ.

The chain employs TRBV21-1 and TRBJ2-1; TRBD2, as called in the table, went unchecked against the DNA. TRBV21-1 is a known pseudogene. The CDR3 loop spans 15 amino acids. The CDR3: CASSATSGRRNEQFF. CDR3 nucleotides: TGTGCCAGCAGCGCCACTAGCGGGAGAAGAAATGAGCAGTTCTTC.

DNA for the CDR3: TGCGCCAGCAGCCAACCAAGCGGGGGCGGCGACAATGAGCAGTTCTTC. Translating it yields CASSQPSGGGDNEQFF. This chain uses TRBV4-1 with TRBJ2-1; TRBD2 matches at 8 bases. The CDR3 covers 16 residues. J was trimmed by 5 bases and V by 2 bases; bases with no gene match: 8. The V gene's germline CDR1 is MGHRA and CDR2 YSYEKL.

The chain joins TRBV18 to TRBJ2-6, with D possibly being TRBD1 or TRBD2 (6 bases each). Germline CDR1 KGHSH, CDR2 LQKENI. Trimming left V 4 bases short and J 2 bases short, with 15 bases between. There are 17 residues in the CDR3. CDR3 sequence reads: CASSQPSGGPGANVLTF. CDR3 nucleotides: TGTGCCAGCTCACAACCCTCCGGGGGCCCTGGGGCCAACGTCCTGACTTTC.

The V call is TRBV18, the J call TRBJ1-2, with D hard to call. The germline V gene encodes CDR1 KGHSH and CDR2 LQKENI. The CDR3 has 14 amino acids. Trimming cost V 6 bases and J 3 bases, with 14 bases left between them. CDR3 sequence: CASSPGGVDYGYTF. The CDR3 DNA follows: TGTGCCAGCTCTCCCGGCGGGGTAGACTATGGCTACACCTTC.

V and J are TRBV6-5 and TRBJ2-7, with TRBD1 matching 10 bases. The CDR3 contains 15 residues. Germline CDR1 is MNHEY and CDR2 is SVGAGI. The V segment lost 4 bases and the J segment 1 base; nucleotides outside the gene matches: 4. In DNA, the CDR3 is TGTGCCAGCAGTTCCCCGGGACAGGGGTCCTACGAGCAGTACTTC. Its protein product is CASSSPGQGSYEQYF.

The chain is built from TRBV20-1 and TRBJ1-3; 7 nucleotides line up with TRBD1. Germline trimming cut 1 base from V and 4 bases from J; bases unmatched to any gene: 4. The length of the CDR3 is 14 residues. Per germline, CDR1 DFQATT and CDR2 SNEGSKA (reference sequence). This CDR3 reads CSARGQGRGNTIYF. DNA of the CDR3: TGCAGTGCTAGAGGACAGGGACGAGGAAACACCATATATTTT.

Only one count was recorded for this clonotype. The rearrangement joins TRBV6-2 or TRBV6-3 to TRBJ2-7, with 7 bases aligning to TRBD1. The CDR3 has 13 residues. V lost 7 bases, J lost 2 bases, and 5 bases stayed unmatched. CDR1 and CDR2 from the germline V gene are MNHEY and SVGEGT. The CDR3 region is CASIGQETYEQYF. The CDR3 DNA sequence: TGTGCCAGCATAGGACAGGAGACCTACGAGCAGTACTTC.

This clonotype was found once. The chain joins TRBV5-4 to TRBJ2-3; D is possibly TRBD1 or TRBD2 (6 bases each). Germline CDR1 and CDR2: SGHNT and YYREEE (reference sequence). The germline V and J ends were trimmed by 4 bases and 3 bases, with 12 bases remaining between them. The CDR3 has 14 residues. CDR3 nucleotide sequence: TGTGCCAGCAGCATCGGGGGCAGAACAGATACGCAGTATTTT. Amino acids: CASSIGGRTDTQYF.

The chain recombines TRBV2 with TRBJ2-7; TRBD2 agrees at 7 bases. V was pared by 7 bases and J by 1 base, with 7 bases of the junction left unmatched. This CDR3 comprises 14 residues. Germline lookup yields CDR1 SNHLY and CDR2 FYNNEI. CDR3 nucleotide sequence: TGTGCCAGCACCCCCGCGGGGGTGTCCTACGAGCAGTACTTC. It is translated as CASTPAGVSYEQYF.

This chain uses TRBV20-1 with TRBJ1-2; no firm D call. V lost 6 bases and J 2 bases, leaving 10 bases between the germline ends. Germline-derived CDR1 and CDR2 are DFQATT and SNEGSKA (reference sequence). The CDR3 spans 12 residues. The CDR3 is CSAPQSNYGYTF. For the CDR3, the DNA is TGCAGTGCGCCACAGTCAAACTATGGCTACACCTTC.

The CDR3 sequence is CASSLPAPEAFF. DNA of the CDR3: TGTGCCAGCAGCTTACCCGCTCCTGAAGCTTTCTTT. This chain uses TRBV7-2 with TRBJ1-1; no reliable D call. CDR3 length: 12 residues. CDR1 SGHTA and CDR2 FQGNSA come from the germline V gene. V was trimmed by 2 bases and J by 6 bases, leaving 7 bases between them.

The rearrangement links TRBV7-9 to TRBJ1-4, with D hard to call. Germline loops: CDR1 SEHNR, CDR2 FQNEAQ (reference sequence). V was trimmed by 8 bases and J by 7 bases, leaving 11 bases between them. The length of the CDR3 is 12 residues. The CDR3 reads CASGIWSEKLFF. DNA for the CDR3: TGTGCCAGCGGGATTTGGAGTGAAAAACTGTTTTTT.

The count of this clonotype is one. The chain employs TRBV7-9 and TRBJ1-1, with D perhaps TRBD1 (5 bases). CDR3 length: 14 amino acids. Trimming removed 6 bases from V and 2 bases from J, with 13 bases in between. Germline-derived CDR1 and CDR2 are SEHNR and FQNEAQ (reference sequence). CDR3 DNA: TGTGCCAGCAGTGTATGGGGCTCTAACACTGAAGCTTTCTTT. Protein: CASSVWGSNTEAFF.

The chain is built from TRBV7-9 and TRBJ2-7; D may match TRBD1 or TRBD2 (7 bases each). V was trimmed by 4 bases and J by 3 bases, leaving 25 bases between them. CDR1 SEHNR and CDR2 FQNEAQ come from the germline V gene (reference sequence). The CDR3 runs 18 residues. This chain's CDR3 is CASSSGGFRRRGDYEQYF. CDR3 in DNA: TGTGCCAGCAGCTCAGGGGGGTTTAGGCGACGGGGGGACTACGAGCAGTACTTC.

This sequence joins TRBV7-2 and TRBJ2-7, with D unclear. The germline V gene has CDR1 SGHTA and CDR2 FQGNSA. The CDR3 spans 12 residues. Trimming left V 3 bases short and J 5 bases short, with 8 bases between. CDR3 loop: CASSFTQNEQYF. CDR3 nucleotide sequence: TGTGCCAGCAGCTTCACCCAAAACGAGCAGTACTTC.

V is TRBV12-5 and J is TRBJ1-5; D uncertain. Trimming removed 4 bases at V and 5 bases at J, with 12 bases between. The length of the CDR3 is 14 residues. From germline, CDR1 is LGHNT and CDR2 FRNRAP. The CDR3 sequence: CASGSLTGYQPQHF. Written as DNA, the CDR3 is TGTGCTAGTGGTTCTTTAACGGGGTATCAGCCCCAGCATTTT.